The source of this T cell receptor (beta chain) is a study of blood T cells in healthy people across ages. Donors were systemically healthy Caucasian individuals from Russia aged about 6 to 90 years. V dropped 3 bases and J dropped 5 bases, with 1 base sitting between them. The germline V gene has CDR1 KGHDR and CDR2 SFDVKD. This CDR3 is 11 amino acids long. A J-beta primer mix and a sample-barcoded 5' primer were used in a second PCR of about 7 to 12 cycles. TCRdb reprocessed the 5' RACE reads with MiXCR, giving one entry per CDR3 protein. The sample holds hundreds of thousands of distinct CDR3 sequences; over 40% are singletons and the top ten take around 30%.

This chain links TRBV24-1 with TRBJ2-1; D gene ambiguous. The sequenced sample was blood. The receptor's source is a man of 80 years or more in good health. Written as DNA, the CDR3 is TGTGCCACCAGTGATAACAATGAGCAGTTCTTC. It codes for CATSDNNEQFF.